The clone carrying this T cell receptor (beta chain) has more than one count but fewer than ten. Its target is not known. The data belong to a study of CD8+ T cells in alopecia areata. Study-wide points: Tofacitinib yielded significantly lower scalp clonality and fewer expanded CD8+ clones among the top 100. Because one nonresponder was included, the link of baseline CD8+ expansion to response is considered uncertain. Persistence in scalp and blood during tofacitinib was observed for many expanded lesional clones.

The V end was cut by 0 bases, the J end by 5 bases, with 11 bases between. The CDR3 has 14 residues. Germline V gives CDR1 SGDLS, CDR2 YYNGEE. Specified treatment: oral pan-JAK inhibitor, 5-10 mg twice daily. Sequencing templates came from extracted RNA that was reverse transcribed into cDNA. The method was immunoSEQ multiplex PCR; TCRdb's version includes in-frame clones alone and lacks a portion of them. The sample yields about 270,000 clones, approximately 60% seen once. The rearrangement joins TRBV9 to TRBJ1-1; no definite D call. The input for sequencing was CD4+ T cells sorted from blood, taken at approximately week 52, from a patient treated with tofacitinib. The receptor was isolated from a human donor with alopecia areata. The CDR3 bases are TGTGCCAGCAGCGTAGTGGATTTAGGGACTGAAGCTTTCTTT. As protein: CASSVVDLGTEAFF.